This T cell receptor beta chain is from a study of sequential checkpoint blockade in melanoma. The overall study: DNA from 91 pretreatment tumor samples underwent TCRβ immunosequencing. After nivolumab or ipilimumab alone, some 20 patients had week-13 rebiopsies.

Sample treatment: randomized to nivolumab then ipilimumab (arm A) or the reverse (arm B). None of the patients previously received DNA-damaging chemotherapy. Germline loops: CDR1 SGHNT, CDR2 YYREEE (reference sequence). This CDR3 comprises 13 residues. The V and J ends lost 7 bases and 4 bases respectively, with 14 bases between them. Sequencing was performed with immunoSEQ multiplex PCR; in TCRdb, only in-frame clones are kept and a portion is missing. The sample contains about 18,000 clones, 73% of which appear only once. Material: tumor tissue (inferred from file names), obtained from a patient given nivolumab and ipilimumab in sequence. This receptor was identified in a human donor with melanoma. V and J are TRBV5-4 and TRBJ1-1; the D gene is possibly TRBD1 (6 bases). The CDR3 is CASQRGGGTEAFF. As DNA, the CDR3 is TGTGCCAGCCAACGAGGAGGGGGCACTGAAGCTTTCTTT.